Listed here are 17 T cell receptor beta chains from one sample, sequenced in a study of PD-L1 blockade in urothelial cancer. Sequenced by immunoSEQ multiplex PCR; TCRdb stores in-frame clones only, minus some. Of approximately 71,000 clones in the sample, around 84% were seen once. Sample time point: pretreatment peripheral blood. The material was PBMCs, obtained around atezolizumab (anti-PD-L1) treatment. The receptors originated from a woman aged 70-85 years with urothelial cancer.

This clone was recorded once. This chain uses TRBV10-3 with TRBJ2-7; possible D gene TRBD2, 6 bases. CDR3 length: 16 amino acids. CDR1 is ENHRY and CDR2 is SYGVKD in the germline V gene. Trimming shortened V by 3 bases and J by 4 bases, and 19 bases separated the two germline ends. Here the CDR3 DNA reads TGTGCCATCAGTGATGGAGGGGCGAGGTCGGGATACGAGCAGTACTTC. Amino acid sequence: CAISDGGARSGYEQYF.

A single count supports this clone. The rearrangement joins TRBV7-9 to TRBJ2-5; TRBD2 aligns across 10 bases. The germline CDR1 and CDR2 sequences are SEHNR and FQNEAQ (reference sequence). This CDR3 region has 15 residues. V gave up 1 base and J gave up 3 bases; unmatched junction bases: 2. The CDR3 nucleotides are TGTGCCAGCAGCTTAGATCTAGCGGGAGAAGAGACCCAGTACTTC. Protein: CASSLDLAGEETQYF.

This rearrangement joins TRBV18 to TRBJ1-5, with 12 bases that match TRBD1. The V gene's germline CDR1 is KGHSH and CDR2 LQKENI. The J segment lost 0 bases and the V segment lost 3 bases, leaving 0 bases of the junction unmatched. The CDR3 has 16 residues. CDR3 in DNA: TGTGCCAGCTCACCGGGACAGGGGGCTAGCAATCAGCCCCAGCATTTT. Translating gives CASSPGQGASNQPQHF.

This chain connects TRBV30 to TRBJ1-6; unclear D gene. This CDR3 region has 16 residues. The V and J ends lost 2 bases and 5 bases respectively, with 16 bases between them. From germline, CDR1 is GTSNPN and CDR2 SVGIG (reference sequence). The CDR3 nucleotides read TGTGCCTGGAGTTCTTACGATCTGGGCCATAATTCACCCCTCCACTTT. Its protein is CAWSSYDLGHNSPLHF.

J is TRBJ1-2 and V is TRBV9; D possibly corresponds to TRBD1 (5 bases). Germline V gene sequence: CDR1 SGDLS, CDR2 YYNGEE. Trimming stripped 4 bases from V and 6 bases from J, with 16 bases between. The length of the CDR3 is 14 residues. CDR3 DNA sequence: TGTGCCAGCAGCAAAAGGGGACTGAATCATGGCTACACCTTC. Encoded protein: CASSKRGLNHGYTF.

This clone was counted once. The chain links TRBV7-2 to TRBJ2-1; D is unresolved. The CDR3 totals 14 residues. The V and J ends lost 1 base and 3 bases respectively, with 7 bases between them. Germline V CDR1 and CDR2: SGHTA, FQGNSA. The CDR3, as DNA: TGTGCCAGCAGCTTAGATTCACTCTACAATGAGCAGTTCTTC. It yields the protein CASSLDSLYNEQFF.

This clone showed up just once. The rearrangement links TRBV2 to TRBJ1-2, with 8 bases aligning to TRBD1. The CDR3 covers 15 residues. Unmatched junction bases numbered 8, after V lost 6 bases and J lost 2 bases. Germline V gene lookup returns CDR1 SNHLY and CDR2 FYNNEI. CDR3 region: CASRPGTGRNYGYTF. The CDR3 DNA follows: TGTGCCAGCAGGCCCGGGACAGGAAGGAACTATGGCTACACCTTC. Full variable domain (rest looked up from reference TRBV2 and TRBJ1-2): EPEVTQTPSHQVTQMGQEVILRCVPISNHLYFYWYRQILGQKVEFLVSFYNNEISEKSEIFDDQFSVERPDGSNFTLKIRSTKLEDSAMYFCASRPGTGRNYGYTFGSGTRLTVV.

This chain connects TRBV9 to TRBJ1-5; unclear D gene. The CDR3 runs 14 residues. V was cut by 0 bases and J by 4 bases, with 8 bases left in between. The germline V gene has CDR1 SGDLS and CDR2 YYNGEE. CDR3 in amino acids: CASSVGGENQPQHF. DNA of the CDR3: TGTGCCAGCAGCGTAGGCGGGGAGAATCAGCCCCAGCATTTT.

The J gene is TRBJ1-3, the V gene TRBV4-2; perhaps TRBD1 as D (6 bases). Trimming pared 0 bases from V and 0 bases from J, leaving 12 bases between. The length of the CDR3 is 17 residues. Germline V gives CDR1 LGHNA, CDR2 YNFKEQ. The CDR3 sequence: CASSQDDRPGSGNTIYF. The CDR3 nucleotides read TGTGCCAGCAGCCAAGATGACAGGCCTGGCTCTGGAAACACCATATATTTT.

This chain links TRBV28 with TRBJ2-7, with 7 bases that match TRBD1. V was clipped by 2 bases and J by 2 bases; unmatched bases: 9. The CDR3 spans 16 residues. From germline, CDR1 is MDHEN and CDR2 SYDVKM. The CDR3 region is CASSLGAGTVAYEQYF. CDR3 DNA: TGTGCCAGCAGTTTAGGAGCCGGGACAGTGGCCTACGAGCAGTACTTC.

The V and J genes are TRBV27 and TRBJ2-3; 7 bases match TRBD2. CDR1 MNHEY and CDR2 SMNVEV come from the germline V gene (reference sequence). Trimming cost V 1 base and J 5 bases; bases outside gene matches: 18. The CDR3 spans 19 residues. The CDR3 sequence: CASSLYGGILVRGGDTQYF. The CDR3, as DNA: TGTGCCAGCAGTTTATATGGGGGAATCTTAGTTCGCGGGGGAGATACGCAGTATTTT.

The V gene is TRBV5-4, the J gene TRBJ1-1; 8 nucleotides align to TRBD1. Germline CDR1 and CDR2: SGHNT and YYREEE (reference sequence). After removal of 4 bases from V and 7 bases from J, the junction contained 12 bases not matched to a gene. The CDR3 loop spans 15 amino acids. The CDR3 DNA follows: TGTGCCAGCAGCGCCGGGCAGGGGGCAGCCCTTGAAGCTTTCTTT. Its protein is CASSAGQGAALEAFF.

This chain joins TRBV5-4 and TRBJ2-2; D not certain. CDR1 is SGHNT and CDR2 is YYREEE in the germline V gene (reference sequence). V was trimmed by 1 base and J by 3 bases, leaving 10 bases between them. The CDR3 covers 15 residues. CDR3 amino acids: CASSLFAGYTGELFF. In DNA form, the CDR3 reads TGTGCCAGCAGCTTGTTCGCAGGCTACACCGGGGAGCTGTTTTTT.

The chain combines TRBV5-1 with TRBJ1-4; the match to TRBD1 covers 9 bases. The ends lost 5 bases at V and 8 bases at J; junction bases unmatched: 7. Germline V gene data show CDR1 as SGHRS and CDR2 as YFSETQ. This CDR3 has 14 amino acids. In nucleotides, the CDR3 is TGCGCCAGCAGGCCCGGGACAGGGAGAGAAAAACTGTTTTTT. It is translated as CASRPGTGREKLFF.

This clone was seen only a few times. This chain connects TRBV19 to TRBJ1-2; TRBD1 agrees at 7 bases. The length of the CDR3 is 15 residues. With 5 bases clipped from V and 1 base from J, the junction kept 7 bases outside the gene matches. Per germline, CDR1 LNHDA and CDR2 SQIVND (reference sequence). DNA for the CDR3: TGTGCCAGTAGTCCCCAGGGGGATGATAACTATGGCTACACCTTC. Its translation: CASSPQGDDNYGYTF.

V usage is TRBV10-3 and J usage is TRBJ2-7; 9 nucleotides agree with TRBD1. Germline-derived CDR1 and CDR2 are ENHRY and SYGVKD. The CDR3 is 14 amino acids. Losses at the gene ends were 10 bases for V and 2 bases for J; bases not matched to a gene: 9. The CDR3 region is CATLGTGFPYEQYF. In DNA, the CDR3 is TGTGCCACTCTAGGGACAGGGTTTCCCTACGAGCAGTACTTC.

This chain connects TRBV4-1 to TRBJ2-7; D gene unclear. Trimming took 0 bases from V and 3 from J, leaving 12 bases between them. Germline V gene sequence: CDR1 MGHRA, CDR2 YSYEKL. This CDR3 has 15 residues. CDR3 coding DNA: TGCGCCAGCAGCCAAGATCCACAGACCTACTACGAGCAGTACTTC. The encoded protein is CASSQDPQTYYEQYF.